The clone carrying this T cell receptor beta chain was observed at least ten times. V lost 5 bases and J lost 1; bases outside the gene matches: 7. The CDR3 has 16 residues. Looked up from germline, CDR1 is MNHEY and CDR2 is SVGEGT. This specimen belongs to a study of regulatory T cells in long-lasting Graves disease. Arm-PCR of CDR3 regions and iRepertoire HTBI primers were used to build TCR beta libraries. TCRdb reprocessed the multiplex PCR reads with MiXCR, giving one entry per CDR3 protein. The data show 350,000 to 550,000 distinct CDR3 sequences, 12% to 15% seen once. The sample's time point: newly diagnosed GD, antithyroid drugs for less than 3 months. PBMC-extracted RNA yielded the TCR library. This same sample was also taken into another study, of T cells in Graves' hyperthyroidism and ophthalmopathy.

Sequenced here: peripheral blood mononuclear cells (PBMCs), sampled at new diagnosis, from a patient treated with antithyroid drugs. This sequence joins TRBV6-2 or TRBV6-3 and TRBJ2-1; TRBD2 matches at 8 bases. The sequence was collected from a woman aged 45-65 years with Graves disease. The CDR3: CASSTIAGPSYNEQFF. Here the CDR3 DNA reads TGTGCCAGCAGTACTATAGCGGGGCCGTCCTACAATGAGCAGTTCTTC.